This entry lists 8 T cell receptor beta chains sequenced from one sample in a study of T-cell reconstitution after alpha-beta-depleted transplantation in children (dated by TCRdb to 2016 to 2017). The protocol used for the library was PCR. This sample was sequenced with an Illumina HiSeq 2500. To normalize quantification of the TCRbeta repertoire, the TCR libraries were built with molecular barcoding that relied on unique molecular identifiers. TCRdb's own reprocessing of the public reads used fastp at Q25 and MiXCR and kept productive beta chains. CDR3 protein duplicates are merged, each entry listing the most common genes and DNA. The sample table shows approximately 300,000 distinct CDR3 sequences, and 10% are seen once. 7.5% of the sample is held by the ten biggest clonotypes. In the paper's terms, the treatment or condition label means: allogeneic hematopoietic cell transplantation with graft depleted of TCRalphabeta T cells and CD19 B cells.

The sequenced sample was PBMCs, obtained before TCRalphabeta/CD19-depleted stem cell transplant. The receptors shown here come from a boy younger than two with acute myeloid leukemia, due to receive a stem cell transplant.

This clonotype has a count of ten or more. The rearrangement uses TRBV24-1 and TRBJ2-4; D is perhaps TRBD1 (6 bases). This CDR3 contains 15 residues. Trimming pared 2 bases from V and 8 bases from J, leaving 15 bases between. Germline loops: CDR1 KGHDR, CDR2 SFDVKD. The CDR3 nucleotides are TGTGCCACCAGTGATTCGGGACACCCGGCGGACATTCAGTACTTC. As protein: CATSDSGHPADIQYF.

This clonotype was seen repeatedly, ten times or more. The gene calls are TRBV20-1 and TRBJ2-7; 7 bases are a match to TRBD1. Losses at the gene ends were 0 bases for V and 0 bases for J; bases not matched to a gene: 8. The CDR3 totals 16 residues. Germline CDR1 and CDR2: DFQATT and SNEGSKA (reference sequence). The CDR3 protein is CSARDGTEGLSYEQYF. Here the CDR3 DNA reads TGCAGTGCTAGAGATGGGACAGAAGGACTCTCCTACGAGCAGTACTTC.

The chain has TRBV19 and TRBJ2-1; D possibly corresponds to TRBD2 (6 bases). Trimming pared 2 bases from V and 7 bases from J, leaving 12 bases between. The CDR3 runs 14 residues. Germline V gives CDR1 LNHDA, CDR2 SQIVND (reference sequence). The CDR3 DNA reads as TGTGCCAGTAGTATATTTAAGGCGGGGAATGAGCAGTTCTTC. This gives the protein CASSIFKAGNEQFF.

Note on this clonotype: This may come from a read error, since a much larger clone is one base off. The V gene is TRBV12-3 or TRBV12-4, the J gene TRBJ2-4; D perhaps matches TRBD1 (6 bases). The V gene lost 7 bases and the J gene lost 8 bases, with 12 bases spanning the gap. This CDR3 is 12 amino acids long. The chain's CDR3 is CASTDRKDIQYF. In nucleotides, the CDR3 is TGTGCCAGCACCGACAGGAAAGACATTCAGTACTTC.

This clonotype was seen at least ten times. The chain combines TRBV27 with TRBJ2-2; D is undetermined. V dropped 1 base and J dropped 1 base, with 10 bases sitting between them. Germline lookup yields CDR1 MNHEY and CDR2 SMNVEV (reference sequence). The CDR3 covers 16 residues. CDR3 sequence (DNA): TGTGCCAGCAGTTTATTTTGGCAGCGGAACACCGGGGAGCTGTTTTTT. This gives the protein CASSLFWQRNTGELFF.

This clonotype has a count of ten or more. V usage is TRBV27 and J usage is TRBJ2-7, with D perhaps being TRBD1 or TRBD2 (5 bases each). V gave up 5 bases and J gave up 2 bases, with 19 bases separating them. Germline V gene lookup returns CDR1 MNHEY and CDR2 SMNVEV (reference sequence). The CDR3 spans 16 residues. The CDR3 DNA reads as TGTGCCAGCAGTCTAGAGGGGTGGGCTCCCCCCTACGAGCAGTACTTC. Its translation is CASSLEGWAPPYEQYF.

In regard to this clonotype: A much larger clonotype is one base distant, so this may be a read error. The V gene is TRBV5-1, the J gene TRBJ2-7, with a possible D match to TRBD1 (6 bases). This CDR3 comprises 14 residues. CDR1 SGHRS and CDR2 YFSETQ come from the germline V gene. The CDR3 protein is CASSFVTGPYKQYF. The CDR3 coding sequence is TGCGCCAGCAGCTTCGTGACAGGACCCTACAAGCAGTACTTC.

Ten or more counts support this clonotype. The chain uses TRBV7-9 and TRBJ2-2; the D is unclear. CDR3 length: 13 residues. CDR1 is SEHNR, CDR2 FQNEAQ, per germline (reference sequence). With 4 bases removed from V and 2 bases from J, the gap between germline ends came to 5 bases. CDR3: CASSSYNTGELFF. In nucleotides, the CDR3 is TGTGCCAGCAGCTCTTATAACACCGGGGAGCTGTTTTTT.